This is a list of T cell receptor beta chains from one sample in a study of cytomegalovirus exposure and HLA in healthy donors. Using immunoSEQ multiplex PCR, the repertoire was profiled, and TCRdb retains in-frame clones only, with some absent. Of about 120,000 clones in the sample, about 84% were seen once. Specimen: PBMCs. These receptors originate from a man aged 18 to 30 in good health and CMV-seropositive. Each CDR3 is given with its conserved first and last residue. The D gene is left open where the match is weak. The size field is filled for only some rows; it gives once, few, many or a size class.

d_gene	abundance	v_gene	j_gene	CDR3aa	CDR3nt
TRBD1	-	TRBV25-1	TRBJ1-2	CASSEYRGRGDGYTF	TGTGCCAGCAGTGAATATCGGGGCAGGGGGGATGGCTACACCTTC
TRBD1	once	TRBV19	TRBJ1-5	CASLDRAYSNQPQHF	TGTGCCAGCCTCGACAGGGCCTATAGCAATCAGCCCCAGCATTTT
TRBD2	-	TRBV10-3	TRBJ2-3	CAISEGLAGGRDTQYF	TGTGCCATCAGTGAGGGTCTAGCGGGGGGGCGAGATACGCAGTATTTT
TRBD1	-	TRBV5-5	TRBJ2-7	CASSSRGLTYEQYF	TGTGCCAGCAGCTCCAGGGGGCTCACCTACGAGCAGTACTTC
TRBD1	-	TRBV7-9	TRBJ2-2	CASSSGQGFGELFF	TGTGCCAGCAGCTCGGGACAGGGGTTCGGGGAGCTGTTTTTT
TRBD1	-	TRBV4-3	TRBJ1-2	CASSQDTDRGLGYTF	TGCGCCAGCAGCCAAGATACCGACAGGGGGCTAGGCTACACCTTC
-	-	TRBV5-1	TRBJ1-6	CASSLGGDSPLHF	TGCGCCAGCAGCTTGGGGGGGGATTCACCCCTCCACTTT
-	-	TRBV30	TRBJ2-2	CAWSVGFRGAGELFF	TGTGCCTGGAGTGTAGGATTCAGGGGAGCTGGGGAGCTGTTTTTT
TRBD2	-	TRBV5-1	TRBJ2-5	CASSRTGTSGQETQYF	TGCGCCAGCAGCAGGACCGGGACTAGCGGTCAAGAGACCCAGTACTTC
TRBD2	-	TRBV7-2	TRBJ2-5	CASSLIPIRGGGKQETQYF	TGTGCCAGCAGCTTAATCCCGATTAGGGGCGGGGGAAAACAAGAGACCCAGTACTTC
TRBD1	-	TRBV9	TRBJ1-6	CASSVLETGDSPLHF	TGTGCCAGCAGCGTTCTAGAGACAGGGGATTCACCCCTCCACTTT
-	-	TRBV7-9	TRBJ2-3	CASSWNGESTDTQYF	TGTGCCAGCAGCTGGAACGGGGAGAGCACAGATACGCAGTATTTT
-	-	TRBV4-1	TRBJ2-7	CASSRERDKGTDEQYF	TGCGCCAGCAGCCGAGAACGGGACAAGGGGACCGACGAGCAGTACTTC
TRBD1	-	TRBV18	TRBJ2-7	CASSPGAGGREQYF	TGTGCCAGCTCACCCGGGGCAGGGGGCCGCGAGCAGTACTTC
-	-	TRBV15	TRBJ1-2	CATSREVARGYTF	TGTGCCACCAGCAGAGAGGTAGCCCGTGGCTACACCTTC
TRBD1	-	TRBV4-3	TRBJ1-6	CASSHGNRRGQGQNSPLHF	TGCGCCAGCAGCCACGGAAACCGTCGGGGACAGGGGCAGAATTCACCCCTCCACTTT
TRBD2	-	TRBV5-1	TRBJ2-5	CASSLEAGGLVETQYF	TGCGCCAGCAGCTTGGAGGCGGGGGGCCTCGTAGAGACCCAGTACTTC
TRBD1	few	TRBV2	TRBJ2-1	CASNPQGNYNEQFF	TGTGCCAGCAACCCACAGGGGAACTACAATGAGCAGTTCTTC
-	medium-sized	TRBV6-5	TRBJ1-1	CASSRDGEGAFF	TGTGCCAGCAGCCGGGACGGGGAGGGAGCTTTCTTT
TRBD1	-	TRBV6-6	TRBJ2-5	CASSRTGQETQYF	TGTGCCAGCAGTCGGACAGGCCAAGAGACCCAGTACTTC
TRBD2	-	TRBV9	TRBJ2-6	CASSVSPGTHAGGLAGANVLTF	TGTGCCAGCAGCGTTTCCCCGGGTACTCACGCGGGGGGGTTGGCTGGGGCCAACGTCCTGACTTTC
-	few	TRBV20-1	TRBJ1-1	CSARRGREAFF	TGCAGTGCTAGGCGTGGGAGGGAAGCTTTCTTT
-	-	TRBV4-1	TRBJ2-7	CASSQDQDAGAGYEQYF	TGCGCCAGCAGCCAAGATCAAGATGCAGGGGCTGGGTACGAGCAGTACTTC
-	-	TRBV10-2	TRBJ1-2	CASTPSLNYGYTF	TGCGCCAGCACCCCGTCCCTTAACTATGGCTACACCTTC
-	-	TRBV7-8	TRBJ2-5	CASSLELIVVSETQYF	TGTGCCAGCAGCTTAGAACTAATCGTGGTATCAGAGACCCAGTACTTC
TRBD1	-	TRBV29-1	TRBJ2-4	CSVVVAGTGKNIQYF	TGCAGCGTTGTTGTTGCCGGGACAGGCAAAAACATTCAGTACTTC
-	-	TRBV7-2	TRBJ1-2	CASSLVRLLNYGYTF	TGTGCCAGCAGCTTAGTACGTCTACTGAACTATGGCTACACCTTC
TRBD1	-	TRBV5-4	TRBJ1-1	CASSVQGVDEAFF	TGTGCCAGCAGCGTACAGGGGGTGGATGAAGCTTTCTTT
-	-	TRBV25-1	TRBJ2-1	CASSKGGAEQFF	TGTGCCAGCAGTAAAGGGGGGGCTGAGCAGTTCTTC
TRBD1	-	TRBV5-1	TRBJ1-1	CASSLFGQEGSEAFF	TGCGCCAGCAGCCTATTCGGACAGGAAGGGTCTGAAGCTTTCTTT
-	-	TRBV30	TRBJ2-7	CAWSKSTGYEQYF	TGTGCCTGGAGTAAATCCACAGGCTACGAGCAGTACTTC
TRBD1	-	TRBV19	TRBJ2-5	CASSSRDRVYEQYF	TGTGCCAGTAGTAGCCGGGACAGGGTGTATGAGCAGTACTTC
TRBD2	-	TRBV5-4	TRBJ2-5	CASSPGLAGGKETQYF	TGTGCCAGCAGCCCTGGACTAGCGGGGGGGAAAGAGACCCAGTACTTC
TRBD2	-	TRBV29-1	TRBJ2-1	CSVVTSGRGAEQFF	TGCAGCGTTGTGACTAGCGGGAGGGGGGCTGAGCAGTTCTTC
TRBD1	-	TRBV5-4	TRBJ1-1	CASSRGTGGRNTEAFF	TGTGCCAGCAGTAGGGGGACAGGGGGCCGGAACACTGAAGCTTTCTTT
TRBD2	-	TRBV27	TRBJ2-1	CASSSLAGADNEQFF	TGTGCCAGCAGTTCGCTAGCGGGAGCCGACAATGAGCAGTTCTTC
-	few	TRBV6-1	TRBJ1-5	CASSDLNNQPQHF	TGTGCCAGCAGTGATCTTAATAATCAGCCCCAGCATTTT
TRBD2	-	TRBV11-2	TRBJ2-7	CASSLEGTSENEQYF	TGTGCCAGCAGCTTAGAAGGGACTAGCGAAAACGAGCAGTACTTC
-	few	TRBV7-9	TRBJ2-2	CASSREYGTGELFF	TGTGCCAGCAGCCGGGAGTACGGCACCGGGGAGCTGTTTTTT
-	-	TRBV4-2	TRBJ1-5	CASSQVSGMNQPQHF	TGTGCCAGCAGCCAAGTATCAGGGATGAATCAGCCCCAGCATTTT
TRBD1	-	TRBV5-4	TRBJ1-1	CASSLDRGLVDTEAFF	TGTGCCAGCAGCTTGGACAGGGGGTTGGTGGACACTGAAGCTTTCTTT
TRBD2	-	TRBV11-2	TRBJ2-7	CASSLVAGAFYEQYF	TGTGCCAGCAGCTTAGTAGCGGGAGCGTTTTACGAGCAGTACTTC
-	few	TRBV2	TRBJ1-2	CASNLDRTNYGYTF	TGTGCCAGCAACCTCGACAGAACTAACTATGGCTACACCTTC
-	once	TRBV6-1	TRBJ1-2	CASSESDRNYGYTF	TGTGCCAGCAGTGAAAGCGATCGTAACTATGGCTACACCTTC
TRBD1	-	TRBV7-8	TRBJ2-7	CASSLGQGREQYF	TGTGCCAGCAGCTTGGGACAGGGGAGAGAGCAGTACTTC
-	-	TRBV7-2	TRBJ2-5	CASSSGWNSGFLETQYF	TGTGCCAGCAGCTCCGGGTGGAATTCGGGATTCCTAGAGACCCAGTACTTC
-	-	TRBV7-2	TRBJ1-4	CASSLGRGWLFYEKLFF	TGTGCCAGCAGCTTAGGCAGGGGTTGGCTATTTTATGAAAAACTGTTTTTT
-	few	TRBV30	TRBJ2-2	CAWKIGHNTGELFF	TGTGCCTGGAAGATCGGACACAACACCGGGGAGCTGTTTTTT
TRBD1	-	TRBV5-1	TRBJ1-2	CASRDVYRDRGSGNYGYTF	TGCGCCAGCAGAGATGTTTACCGGGACAGGGGATCGGGTAACTATGGCTACACCTTC
-	-	TRBV7-9	TRBJ2-1	CASSLSGSSEQFF	TGTGCCAGCAGCTTATCGGGGTCGAGCGAGCAGTTCTTC
-	-	TRBV4-1	TRBJ1-3	CASSQTIYSGNTIYF	TGCGCCAGCAGCCAAACTATATACTCTGGAAACACCATATATTTT
TRBD2	-	TRBV9	TRBJ2-7	CASSPYAGTTQTYEQYF	TGTGCCAGCAGCCCCTACGCCGGGACTACCCAAACCTACGAGCAGTACTTC
TRBD1	-	TRBV25-1	TRBJ2-7	CASTADRGRYEQYF	TGTGCCAGCACTGCGGACAGGGGGAGGTACGAGCAGTACTTC
-	-	TRBV4-1	TRBJ1-2	CASSQVPGDSNYGYTF	TGCGCCAGCAGCCAAGTCCCCGGGGATTCTAACTATGGCTACACCTTC
-	-	TRBV5-6	TRBJ1-5	CASSRRGIGQPQHF	TGTGCCAGCAGCCGACGGGGAATCGGTCAGCCCCAGCATTTT